The clone carrying this T cell receptor beta chain has a handful of counts. The sample is drawn from a study of regulatory T cells in long-lasting Graves disease. Indicated time point: newly diagnosed GD, antithyroid drugs for less than 3 months. PBMCs were the source of the RNA used for TCR sequencing. V was clipped by 0 bases and J by 4 bases, with 10 bases between them. Germline lookup yields CDR1 MNHEY and CDR2 SMNVEV (reference sequence). The CDR3 sequence is 15 residues long. Investigators prepared the TCR beta libraries by applying iRepertoire HTBI primers and Arm-PCR of CDR3 regions. TCRdb ran MiXCR on the multiplex PCR reads and lists one entry per CDR3 protein. In the table there are about 540,000 distinct CDR3 sequences, 13% of which are singletons. The same sample was also used in a study of T cells in Graves' hyperthyroidism and ophthalmopathy.

This clonotype was sampled from a man between 25 and 39 years old with Graves disease. J is TRBJ1-5 and V is TRBV27; weak D call: TRBD1 (6 bases). The source was peripheral blood mononuclear cells (PBMCs), collected at new diagnosis, from a patient treated with antithyroid drugs. This chain's CDR3 is CASSLSGGENQPQHF. The CDR3 nucleotides read TGTGCCAGCAGTTTATCTGGGGGCGAGAATCAGCCCCAGCATTTT.